One sample yielded the 5 T cell receptor beta chains listed below, sequenced in a study of blood T cells in healthy people across ages. Sample-barcoded 5' priming and a J-beta primer mix drove a second PCR of roughly 7 to 11 cycles. TCRdb reanalysed the 5' RACE reads using MiXCR and keeps one entry per CDR3 protein. Of 1.5 million to 2 million distinct CDR3 sequences in the sample, roughly 28% were seen once. The sample consisted of blood. Receptors originate from a woman younger than 45 in good health.

Comment on this clonotype: Since a much larger clone is just one base distant, this may be a read error. The rearrangement uses TRBV11-2 and TRBJ2-4; D ambiguous. Germline loops: CDR1 SGHAT, CDR2 FQNNGV. This CDR3 comprises 11 residues. The CDR3 loop is CASSIKGIEYF. The CDR3, as DNA: TGTGCCAGCAGCATAAAGGGCATTGAGTACTTC.

The chain joins TRBV29-1 to TRBJ1-2; 11 positions match TRBD1. From germline, CDR1 is SQVTM and CDR2 ANQGSEA. V shed 7 bases, J shed 7 bases, and the junction held 5 bases outside the gene matches. This CDR3 region has 12 residues. The CDR3 sequence is CSAGQGAGGYTF. CDR3 DNA: TGCAGCGCCGGACAGGGGGCTGGTGGCTACACCTTC.

This clonotype has a count of ten or more. The chain is built from TRBV20-1 and TRBJ2-7, with TRBD2 identical over 12 bases. Germline V gives CDR1 DFQATT, CDR2 SNEGSKA (reference sequence). This CDR3 comprises 13 residues. V was clipped by 6 bases and J by 4 bases; unmatched bases: 4. CDR3 nucleotide sequence: TGCAGTGCCAGGACTAGCGGGAATTACGAGCAGTACTTC. This encodes CSARTSGNYEQYF.

The CDR3 spells CASSPSPTYGYTF. CDR3 DNA: TGTGCCAGCAGCCCATCTCCGACCTATGGCTACACCTTC. The chain uses TRBV7-2 and TRBJ1-2; D uncertain. Per the germline V gene, CDR1 is SGHTA and CDR2 is FQGNSA. V gave up 5 bases and J gave up 4 bases, with 11 bases separating them. The length of the CDR3 is 13 residues.

CDR3 amino acids: CASSLRGGGGLSDTQYF. The CDR3 DNA reads TGTGCCAGCAGTTTACGGGGCGGCGGGGGGCTATCGGATACGCAGTATTTT. This chain joins TRBV28 and TRBJ2-3; 8 positions agree with TRBD2. V was pared by 2 bases and J by 6 bases, with 13 bases of the junction left unmatched. CDR1 MDHEN and CDR2 SYDVKM come from the germline V gene. The CDR3 runs to 17 residues.